What follows describes a single T cell receptor beta chain. The record originates from a study of T cells in Graves' hyperthyroidism and ophthalmopathy. Germline V lookup: CDR1 MDHEN, CDR2 SYDVKM. The CDR3 covers 16 residues. The V gene lost 6 bases and the J gene lost 0 bases, with 15 bases spanning the gap. Amplification yielded TCR beta CDR3 regions, with RNA transcripts as the source. Initially, a first-round RT-PCR of the TCR CDR3 employed the HTBI primer set. TCRdb re-derived calls from the multiplex PCR reads in MiXCR, one entry per CDR3 protein. Here the sample spans around 610,000 distinct CDR3 sequences, approximately 15% being singletons.

The gene calls are TRBV28 and TRBJ1-5, with D unresolved. Source material: blood. The receptor comes from a woman between 40 and 50 years old with Graves' ophthalmopathy. The CDR3 DNA follows: TGTGCCAGCAGCCCCGGTGGGCCTTATAGCAATCAGCCCCAGCATTTT. Encoded protein: CASSPGGPYSNQPQHF.